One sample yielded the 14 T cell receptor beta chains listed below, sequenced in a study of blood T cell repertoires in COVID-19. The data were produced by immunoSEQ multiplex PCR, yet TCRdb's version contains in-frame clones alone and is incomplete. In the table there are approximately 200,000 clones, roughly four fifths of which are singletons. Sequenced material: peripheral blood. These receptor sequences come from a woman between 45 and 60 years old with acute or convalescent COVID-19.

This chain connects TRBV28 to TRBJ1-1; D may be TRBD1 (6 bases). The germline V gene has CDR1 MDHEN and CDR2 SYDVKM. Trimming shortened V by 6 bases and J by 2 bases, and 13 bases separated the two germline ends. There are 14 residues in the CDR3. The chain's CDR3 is CASSHGQYNTEAFF. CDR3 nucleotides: TGTGCCAGCAGCCATGGACAGTATAACACTGAAGCTTTCTTT. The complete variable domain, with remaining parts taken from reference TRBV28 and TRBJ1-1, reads DVKVTQSSRYLVKRTGEKVFLECVQDMDHENMFWYRQDPGLGLRLIYFSYDVKMKEKGDIPEGYSVSREKKERFSLILESASTNQTSMYLCASSHGQYNTEAFFGQGTRLTVV.

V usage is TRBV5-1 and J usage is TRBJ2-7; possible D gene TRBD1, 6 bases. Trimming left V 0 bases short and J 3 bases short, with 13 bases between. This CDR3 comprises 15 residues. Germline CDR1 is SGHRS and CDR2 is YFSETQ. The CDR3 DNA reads TGCGCCAGCAGCTTGGTACCTGGGACACACTACGAGCAGTACTTC. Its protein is CASSLVPGTHYEQYF.

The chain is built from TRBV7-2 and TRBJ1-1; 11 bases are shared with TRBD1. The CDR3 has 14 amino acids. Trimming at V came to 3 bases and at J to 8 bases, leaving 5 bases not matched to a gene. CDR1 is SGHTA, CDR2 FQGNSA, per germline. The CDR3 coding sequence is TGTGCCAGCAGCTTGGACAGGGGGCGGGGAGAAGCTTTCTTT. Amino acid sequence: CASSLDRGRGEAFF.

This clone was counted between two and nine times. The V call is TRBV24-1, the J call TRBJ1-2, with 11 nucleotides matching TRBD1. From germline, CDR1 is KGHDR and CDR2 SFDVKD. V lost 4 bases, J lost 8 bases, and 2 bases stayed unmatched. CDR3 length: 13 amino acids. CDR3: CATSEDRGQGYTF. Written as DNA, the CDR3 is TGTGCCACCAGTGAGGACAGGGGGCAAGGCTACACCTTC.

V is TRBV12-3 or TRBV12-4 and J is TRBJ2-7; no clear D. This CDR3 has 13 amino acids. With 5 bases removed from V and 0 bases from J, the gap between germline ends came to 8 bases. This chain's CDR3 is CASSLPSSYEQYF. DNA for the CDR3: TGTGCCAGCAGTCTCCCTAGCTCCTACGAGCAGTACTTC.

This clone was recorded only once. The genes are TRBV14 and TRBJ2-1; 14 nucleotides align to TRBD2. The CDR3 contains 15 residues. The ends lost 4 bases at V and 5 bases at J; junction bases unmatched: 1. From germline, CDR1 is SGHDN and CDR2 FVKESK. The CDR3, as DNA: TGTGCCAGCAGCCGGACTAGCGGGGGGAACAATGAGCAGTTCTTC. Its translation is CASSRTSGGNNEQFF.

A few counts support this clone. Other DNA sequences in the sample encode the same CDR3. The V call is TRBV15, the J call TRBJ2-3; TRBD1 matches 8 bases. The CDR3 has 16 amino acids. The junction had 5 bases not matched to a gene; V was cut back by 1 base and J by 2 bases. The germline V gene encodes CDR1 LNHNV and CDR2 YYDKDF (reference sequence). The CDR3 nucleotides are TGTGCCACCAGCAGAGGGGGGCAGGGGGCCACAGATACGCAGTATTTT. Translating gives CATSRGGQGATDTQYF.

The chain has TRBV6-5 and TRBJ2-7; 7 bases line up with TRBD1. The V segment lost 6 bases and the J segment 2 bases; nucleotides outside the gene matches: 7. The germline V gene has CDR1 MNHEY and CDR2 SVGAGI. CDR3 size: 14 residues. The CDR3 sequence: CASRRNQGAYEQYF. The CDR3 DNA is TGTGCCAGCAGACGGAATCAGGGGGCCTACGAGCAGTACTTC.

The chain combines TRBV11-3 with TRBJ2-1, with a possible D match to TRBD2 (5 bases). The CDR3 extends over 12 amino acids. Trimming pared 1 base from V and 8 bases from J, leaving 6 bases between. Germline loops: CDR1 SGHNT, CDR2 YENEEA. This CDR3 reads CASSLASHEQFF. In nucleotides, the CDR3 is TGTGCCAGCAGCTTAGCTAGCCATGAGCAGTTCTTC.

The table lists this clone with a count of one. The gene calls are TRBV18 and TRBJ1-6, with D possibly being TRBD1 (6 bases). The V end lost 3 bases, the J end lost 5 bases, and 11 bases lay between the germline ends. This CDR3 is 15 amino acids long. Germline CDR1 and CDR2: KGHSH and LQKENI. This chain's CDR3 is CASSPTGSNNSPLHF. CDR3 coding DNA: TGTGCCAGCTCACCGACAGGCTCGAATAATTCACCCCTCCACTTT.

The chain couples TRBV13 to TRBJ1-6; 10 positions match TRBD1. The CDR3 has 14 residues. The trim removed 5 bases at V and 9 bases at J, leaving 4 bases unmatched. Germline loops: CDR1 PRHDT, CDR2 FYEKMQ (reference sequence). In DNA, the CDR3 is TGTGCCAGCAGCCTGGACAGGGGGACTTCACCCCTCCACTTT. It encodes CASSLDRGTSPLHF.

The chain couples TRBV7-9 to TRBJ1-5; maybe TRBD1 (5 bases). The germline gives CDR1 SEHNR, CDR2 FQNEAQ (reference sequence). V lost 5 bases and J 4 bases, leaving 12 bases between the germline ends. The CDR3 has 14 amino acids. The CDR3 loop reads CASSRSGGNQPQHF. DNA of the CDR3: TGTGCCAGCAGCAGGAGTGGGGGGAATCAGCCCCAGCATTTT.

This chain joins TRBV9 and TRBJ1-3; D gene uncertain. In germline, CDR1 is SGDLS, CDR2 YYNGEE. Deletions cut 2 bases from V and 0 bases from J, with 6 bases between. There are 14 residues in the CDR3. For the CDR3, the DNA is TGTGCCAGCAGCGTCTCAGACTCTGGAAACACCATATATTTT. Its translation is CASSVSDSGNTIYF.

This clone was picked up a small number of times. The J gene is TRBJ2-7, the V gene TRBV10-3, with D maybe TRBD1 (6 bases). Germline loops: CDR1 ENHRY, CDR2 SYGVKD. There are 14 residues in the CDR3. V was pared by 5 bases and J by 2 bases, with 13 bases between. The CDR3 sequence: CAISTGNTAYEQYF. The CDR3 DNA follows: TGTGCCATCAGTACAGGGAATACCGCCTACGAGCAGTACTTC.